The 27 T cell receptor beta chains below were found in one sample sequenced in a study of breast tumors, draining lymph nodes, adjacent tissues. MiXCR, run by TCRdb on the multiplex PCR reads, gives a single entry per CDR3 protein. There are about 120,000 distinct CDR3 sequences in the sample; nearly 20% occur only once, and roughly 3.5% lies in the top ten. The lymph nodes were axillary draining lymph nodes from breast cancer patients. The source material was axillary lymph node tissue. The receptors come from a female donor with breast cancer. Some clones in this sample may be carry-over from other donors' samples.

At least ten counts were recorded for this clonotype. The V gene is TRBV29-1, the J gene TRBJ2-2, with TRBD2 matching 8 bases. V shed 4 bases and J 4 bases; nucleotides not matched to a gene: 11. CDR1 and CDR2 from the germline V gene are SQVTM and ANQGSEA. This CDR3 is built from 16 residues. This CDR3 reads CSVVLADTTATGELFF. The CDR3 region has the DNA TGCAGCGTTGTACTAGCGGACACGACGGCCACCGGGGAGCTGTTTTTT.

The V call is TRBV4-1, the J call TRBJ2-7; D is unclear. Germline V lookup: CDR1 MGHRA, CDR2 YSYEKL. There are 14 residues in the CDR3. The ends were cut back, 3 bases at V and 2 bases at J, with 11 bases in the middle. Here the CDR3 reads CASSHGRGAYEQYF. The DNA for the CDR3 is TGCGCCAGCAGCCACGGACGCGGTGCCTACGAGCAGTACTTC.

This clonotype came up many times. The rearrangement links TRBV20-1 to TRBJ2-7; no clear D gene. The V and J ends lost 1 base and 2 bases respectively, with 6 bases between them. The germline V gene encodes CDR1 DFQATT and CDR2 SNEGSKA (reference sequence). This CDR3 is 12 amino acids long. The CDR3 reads CSARVHPYEQYF. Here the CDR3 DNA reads TGCAGTGCTAGAGTACACCCCTACGAGCAGTACTTC.

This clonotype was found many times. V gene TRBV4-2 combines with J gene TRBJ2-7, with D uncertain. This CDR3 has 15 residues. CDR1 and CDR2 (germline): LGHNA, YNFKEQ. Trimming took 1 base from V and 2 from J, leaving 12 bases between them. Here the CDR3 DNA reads TGTGCCAGCAGCCAAGGGGCGACTGGGACCTACGAGCAGTACTTC. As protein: CASSQGATGTYEQYF.

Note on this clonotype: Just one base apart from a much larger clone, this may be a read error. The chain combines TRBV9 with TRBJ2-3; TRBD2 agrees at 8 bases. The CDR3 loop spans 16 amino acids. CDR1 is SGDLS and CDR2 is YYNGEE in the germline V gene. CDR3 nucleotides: TGTGTCAGCAGCGCCCTCGGGGGGGCCAGCACAGATACGCAGTATTTT. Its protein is CVSSALGGASTDTQYF.

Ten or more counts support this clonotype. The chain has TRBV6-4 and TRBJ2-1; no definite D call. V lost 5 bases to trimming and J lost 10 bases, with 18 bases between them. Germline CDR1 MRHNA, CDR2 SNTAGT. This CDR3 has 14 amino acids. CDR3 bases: TGTGCCAGCAGTTACAATAGCCGGTCAGGCGAGCAGTTCTTC. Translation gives CASSYNSRSGEQFF.

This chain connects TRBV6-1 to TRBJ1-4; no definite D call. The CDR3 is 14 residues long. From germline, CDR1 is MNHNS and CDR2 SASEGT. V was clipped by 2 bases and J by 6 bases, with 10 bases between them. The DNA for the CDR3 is TGTGCCAGCAGTGAATTGGGCTTTGATGAAAAACTGTTTTTT. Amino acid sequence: CASSELGFDEKLFF.

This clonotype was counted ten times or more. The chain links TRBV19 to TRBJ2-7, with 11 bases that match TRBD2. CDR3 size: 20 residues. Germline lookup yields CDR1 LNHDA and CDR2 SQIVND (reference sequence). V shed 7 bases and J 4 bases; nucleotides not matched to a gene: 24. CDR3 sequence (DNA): TGTGCCAGTACTCCGACCGCCCGAACTAGCGGGGGACCAACTCGTTACGAGCAGTACTTC. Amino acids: CASTPTARTSGGPTRYEQYF.

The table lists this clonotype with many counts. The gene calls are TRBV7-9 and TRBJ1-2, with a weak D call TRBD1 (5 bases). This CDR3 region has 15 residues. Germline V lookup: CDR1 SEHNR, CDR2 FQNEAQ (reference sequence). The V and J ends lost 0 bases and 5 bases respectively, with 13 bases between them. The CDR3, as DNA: TGTGCCAGCAGCTTAGCCTCGGGGGGTATTTATGGCTACACCTTC. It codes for CASSLASGGIYGYTF.

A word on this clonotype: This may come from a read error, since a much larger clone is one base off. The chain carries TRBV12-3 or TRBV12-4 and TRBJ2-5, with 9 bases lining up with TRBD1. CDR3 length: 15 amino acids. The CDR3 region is CAGSLGQGILETQYF. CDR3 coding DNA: TGTGCCGGCAGTTTGGGACAGGGAATTCTTGAGACCCAGTACTTC.

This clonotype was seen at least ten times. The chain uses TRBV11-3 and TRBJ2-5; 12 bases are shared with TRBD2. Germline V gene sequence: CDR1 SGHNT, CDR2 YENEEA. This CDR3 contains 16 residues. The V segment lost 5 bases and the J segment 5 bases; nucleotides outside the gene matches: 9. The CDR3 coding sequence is TGTGCCAGCAGCGTAAGACTAGCGGGGGAGGCTGAGACCCAGTACTTC. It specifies CASSVRLAGEAETQYF.

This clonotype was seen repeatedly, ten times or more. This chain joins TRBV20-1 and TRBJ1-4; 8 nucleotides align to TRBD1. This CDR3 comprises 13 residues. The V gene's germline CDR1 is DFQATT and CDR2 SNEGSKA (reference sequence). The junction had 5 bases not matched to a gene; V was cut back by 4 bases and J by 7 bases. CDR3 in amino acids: CSAIDRGGEKLFF. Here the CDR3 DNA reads TGCAGTGCTATCGACAGGGGAGGTGAAAAACTGTTTTTT.

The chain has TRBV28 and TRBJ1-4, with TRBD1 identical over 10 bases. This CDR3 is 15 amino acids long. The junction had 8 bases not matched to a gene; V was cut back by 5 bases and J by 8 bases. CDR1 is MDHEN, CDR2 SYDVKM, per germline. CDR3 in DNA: TGTGCCAGCAGTCTCCTGACAGGGGGCAGGGAAAAACTGTTTTTT. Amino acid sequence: CASSLLTGGREKLFF.

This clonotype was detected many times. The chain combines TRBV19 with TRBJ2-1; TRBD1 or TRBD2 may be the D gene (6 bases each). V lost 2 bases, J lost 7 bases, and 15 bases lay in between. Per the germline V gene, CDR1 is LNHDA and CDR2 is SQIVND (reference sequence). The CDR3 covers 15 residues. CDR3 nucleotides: TGTGCCAGTAGTATATGGGGGATAGGGGGGAATGAGCAGTTCTTC. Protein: CASSIWGIGGNEQFF.

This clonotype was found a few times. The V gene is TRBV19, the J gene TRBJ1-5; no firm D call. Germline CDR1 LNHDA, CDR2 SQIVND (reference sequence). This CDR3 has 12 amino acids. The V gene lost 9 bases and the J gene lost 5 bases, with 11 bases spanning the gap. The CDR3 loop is CASWGGDQPQHF. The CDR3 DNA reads TGTGCCAGCTGGGGAGGCGATCAGCCCCAGCATTTT.

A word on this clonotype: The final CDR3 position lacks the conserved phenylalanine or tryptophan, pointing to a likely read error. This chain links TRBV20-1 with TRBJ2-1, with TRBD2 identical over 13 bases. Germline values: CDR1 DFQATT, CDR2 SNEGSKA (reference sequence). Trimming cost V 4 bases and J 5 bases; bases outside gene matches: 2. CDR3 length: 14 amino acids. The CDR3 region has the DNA TGCAGTGCTACTGGGACTAGCGGGAACAATGAGCAGTTCCTC. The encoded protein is CSATGTSGNNEQFL.

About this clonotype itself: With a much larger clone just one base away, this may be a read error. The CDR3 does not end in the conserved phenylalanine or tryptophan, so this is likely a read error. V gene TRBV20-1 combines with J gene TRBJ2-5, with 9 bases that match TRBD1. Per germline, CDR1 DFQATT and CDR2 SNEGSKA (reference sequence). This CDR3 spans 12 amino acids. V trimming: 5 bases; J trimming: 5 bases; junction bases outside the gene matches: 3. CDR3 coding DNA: TGCAGTGCTTTAGGACAGGGGGAGACCCAGTACTCC. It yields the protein CSALGQGETQYS.

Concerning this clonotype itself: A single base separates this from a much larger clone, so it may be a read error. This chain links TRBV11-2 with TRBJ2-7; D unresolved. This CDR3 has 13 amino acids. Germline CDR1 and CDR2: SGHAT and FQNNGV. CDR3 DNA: TGTGCCAGCAGCTTAGGGGTACCCTACGAGCAGCACTTC. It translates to CASSLGVPYEQHF.

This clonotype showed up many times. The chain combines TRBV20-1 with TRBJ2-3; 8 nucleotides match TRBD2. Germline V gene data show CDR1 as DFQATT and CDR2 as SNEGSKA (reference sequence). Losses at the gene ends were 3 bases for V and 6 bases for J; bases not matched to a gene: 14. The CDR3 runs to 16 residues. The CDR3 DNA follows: TGCAGTGCTAGTCCCCGGGTAGCGGGGATGTCGGATACGCAGTATTTT. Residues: CSASPRVAGMSDTQYF.

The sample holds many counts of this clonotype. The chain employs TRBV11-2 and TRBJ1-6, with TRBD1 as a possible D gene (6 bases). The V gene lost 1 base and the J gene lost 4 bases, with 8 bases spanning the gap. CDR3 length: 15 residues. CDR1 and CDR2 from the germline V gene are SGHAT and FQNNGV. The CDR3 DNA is TGTGCCAGCAGCTTAGTCCAGGGGTATAATTCACCCCTCCACTTT. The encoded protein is CASSLVQGYNSPLHF.

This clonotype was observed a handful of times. CDR3 in DNA: TGTGCCAGCAGCCGCAATAGGGGGAGACTCTACGAGCAGTACTTC. It translates to CASSRNRGRLYEQYF. The rearrangement uses TRBV28 and TRBJ2-7; weak D call: TRBD1 (6 bases). The V end lost 6 bases, the J end lost 3 bases, and 18 bases lay between the germline ends. The CDR3 spans 15 residues. The germline V gene encodes CDR1 MDHEN and CDR2 SYDVKM.

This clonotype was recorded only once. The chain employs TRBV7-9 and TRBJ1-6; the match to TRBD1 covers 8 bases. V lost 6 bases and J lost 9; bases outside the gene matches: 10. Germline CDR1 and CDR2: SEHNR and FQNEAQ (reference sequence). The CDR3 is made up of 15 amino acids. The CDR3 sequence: CASSRTGGRTSPLHF. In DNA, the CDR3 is TGTGCCAGCAGTCGTACAGGGGGTCGTACTTCACCCCTCCACTTT.

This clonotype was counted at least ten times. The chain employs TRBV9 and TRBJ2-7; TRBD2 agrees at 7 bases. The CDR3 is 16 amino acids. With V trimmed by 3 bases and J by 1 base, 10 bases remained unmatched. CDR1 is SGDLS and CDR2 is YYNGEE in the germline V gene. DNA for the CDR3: TGTGCCAGCAGCGCCAGCCGACTAGCATGGTCCTACGAGCAGTACTTC. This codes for CASSASRLAWSYEQYF.

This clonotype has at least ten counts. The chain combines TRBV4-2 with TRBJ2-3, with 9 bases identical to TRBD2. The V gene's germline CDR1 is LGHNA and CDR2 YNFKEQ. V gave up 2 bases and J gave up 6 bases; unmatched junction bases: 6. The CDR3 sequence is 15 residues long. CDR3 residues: CASSQSLAGLDTQYF. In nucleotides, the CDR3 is TGTGCCAGCAGCCAAAGCCTAGCGGGGTTGGATACGCAGTATTTT.

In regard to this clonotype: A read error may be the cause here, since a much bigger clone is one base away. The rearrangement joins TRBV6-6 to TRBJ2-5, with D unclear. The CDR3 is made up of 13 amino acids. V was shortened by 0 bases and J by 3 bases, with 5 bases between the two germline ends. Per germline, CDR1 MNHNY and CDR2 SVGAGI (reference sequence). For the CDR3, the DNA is TGTGCCAGCAGTTACTCGTTTGAAGAGACCCAGTACTTC. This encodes CASSYSFEETQYF.

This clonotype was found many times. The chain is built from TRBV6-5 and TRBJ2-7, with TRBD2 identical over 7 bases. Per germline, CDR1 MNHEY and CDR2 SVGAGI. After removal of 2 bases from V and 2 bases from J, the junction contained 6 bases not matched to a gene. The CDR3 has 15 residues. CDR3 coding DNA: TGTGCCAGCAGTTACGGGAGCGGGGATACCTACGAGCAGTACTTC. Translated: CASSYGSGDTYEQYF.

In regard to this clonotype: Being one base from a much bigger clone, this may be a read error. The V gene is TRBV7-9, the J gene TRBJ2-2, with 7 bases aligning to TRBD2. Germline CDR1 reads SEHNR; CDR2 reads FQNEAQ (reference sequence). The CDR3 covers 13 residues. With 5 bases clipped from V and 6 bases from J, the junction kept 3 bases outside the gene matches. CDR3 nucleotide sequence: TGTGCCAGCAGCAGACGGGGGGCCGGGGAGCTGTTTTTT. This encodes CASSRRGAGELFF.